Shown below are 2 T cell receptor beta chains from a single sample sequenced in a study of blood T cell repertoires in COVID-19. Profiling relied on immunoSEQ multiplex PCR, and the TCRdb table lists in-frame clones only, not all of them. The sample lists 100,000 to 150,000 clones, 85% to 90% occurring once. Sequenced sample: peripheral blood. These receptors all stem from a woman of 80 years or more with acute or convalescent COVID-19.

This clone was detected only a few times. This rearrangement joins TRBV19 to TRBJ2-7, with a tentative D call TRBD1 (6 bases). Germline CDR1 LNHDA, CDR2 SQIVND (reference sequence). The CDR3 has 16 residues. V was pared by 5 bases and J by 3 bases, with 20 bases between. The CDR3 nucleotides read TGTGCCAGTAGTCTGGGAAGGAGACAGGCCAACTACGAGCAGTACTTC. Its protein is CASSLGRRQANYEQYF.

The chain combines TRBV24-1 with TRBJ1-2; D is perhaps TRBD1 (6 bases). Germline V gives CDR1 KGHDR, CDR2 SFDVKD. V lost 4 bases and J lost 5, with 13 bases in between. The CDR3 has 14 residues. The CDR3 region is CATSDPPTGYGYTF. CDR3 nucleotide sequence: TGTGCCACCAGTGACCCACCGACAGGTTATGGCTACACCTTC.